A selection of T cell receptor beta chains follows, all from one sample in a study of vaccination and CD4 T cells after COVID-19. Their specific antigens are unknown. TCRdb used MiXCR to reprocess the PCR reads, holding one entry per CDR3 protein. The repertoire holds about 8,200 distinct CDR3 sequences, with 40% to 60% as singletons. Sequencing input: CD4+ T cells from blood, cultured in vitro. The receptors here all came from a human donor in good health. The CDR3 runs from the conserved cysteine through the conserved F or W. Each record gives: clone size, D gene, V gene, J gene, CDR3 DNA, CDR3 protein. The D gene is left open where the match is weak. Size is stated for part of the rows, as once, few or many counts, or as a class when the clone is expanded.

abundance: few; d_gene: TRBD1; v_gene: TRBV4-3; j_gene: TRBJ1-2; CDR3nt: TGCGCCAGCAGCCAAAATTACCGAAAGGGACAGGGATCGGGGTCTGGCTACACCTTC; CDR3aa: CASSQNYRKGQGSGSGYTF
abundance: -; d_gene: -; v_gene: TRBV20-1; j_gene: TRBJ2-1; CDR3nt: TGCAGTGCCCTGCCTGAGTGGGGCACTTACAATGAGCAGTTCTTC; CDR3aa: CSALPEWGTYNEQFF
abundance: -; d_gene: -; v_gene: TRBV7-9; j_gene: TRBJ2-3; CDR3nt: TGTGCCAGCAGCGGGCAGGATACGCAGTATTTT; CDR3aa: CASSGQDTQYF
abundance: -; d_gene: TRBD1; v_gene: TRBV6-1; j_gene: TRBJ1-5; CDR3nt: TGTGCCAGCAGACCCCCGGGACAGGGCTCTAATAGCAATCAGCCCCAGCATTTT; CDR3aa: CASRPPGQGSNSNQPQHF
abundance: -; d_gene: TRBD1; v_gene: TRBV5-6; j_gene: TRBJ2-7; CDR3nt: TGTGCCAGCAGCCCGACAGGGCCCACCTACGAGCAGTACTTC; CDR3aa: CASSPTGPTYEQYF
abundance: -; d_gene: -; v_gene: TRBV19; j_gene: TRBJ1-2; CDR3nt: TGTGCCAGTAGTATACAGGGTACCTATGGCCACACCTTC; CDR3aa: CASSIQGTYGHTF
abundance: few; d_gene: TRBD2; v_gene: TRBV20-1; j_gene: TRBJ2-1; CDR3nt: TGCAGTGCTAGAAGGGGTAGCGGGAGCTATCTCTACAATGAGCAGTTCTTC; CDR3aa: CSARRGSGSYLYNEQFF
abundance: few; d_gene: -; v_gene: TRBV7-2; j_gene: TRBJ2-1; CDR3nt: TGTGCCAGCAGCCCGGGGAGTGGCCTGGCTGAGCAGTTCTTC; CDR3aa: CASSPGSGLAEQFF
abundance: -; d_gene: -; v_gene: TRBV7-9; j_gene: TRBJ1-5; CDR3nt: TGTGCCAGCAGCTTTGGCGGGGATAATCAGCCCCAGCATTTT; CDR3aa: CASSFGGDNQPQHF
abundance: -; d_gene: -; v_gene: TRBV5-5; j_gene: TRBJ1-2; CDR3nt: TGTGCCAGCAGCTTGGAGCAGGGGATAGGGGGCTACACCTTC; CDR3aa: CASSLEQGIGGYTF
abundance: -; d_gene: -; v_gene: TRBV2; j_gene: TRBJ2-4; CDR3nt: TGTGCCAGCAGTGCGACCGATTCCCTAGCCAAAAACATTCAGTACTTC; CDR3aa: CASSATDSLAKNIQYF
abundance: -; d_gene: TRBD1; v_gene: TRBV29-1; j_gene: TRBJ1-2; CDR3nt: TGCAGCGTTGGAGGACAGGATGGCTACACCTTC; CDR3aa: CSVGGQDGYTF
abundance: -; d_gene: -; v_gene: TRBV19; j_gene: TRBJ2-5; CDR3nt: TGTGCCAGTAGTTCAAGGACAGCAGGAGAGACCCAGTACTTC; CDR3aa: CASSSRTAGETQYF
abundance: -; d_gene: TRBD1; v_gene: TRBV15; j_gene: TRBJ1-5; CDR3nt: TGTGCCACCAGCAGAGACTCAGACAGGGATCAGCCCCAGCATTTT; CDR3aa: CATSRDSDRDQPQHF
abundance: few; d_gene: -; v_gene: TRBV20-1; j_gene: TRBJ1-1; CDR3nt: TGCAGTGCTAGCTTGTGGGGGGGCACTGAAGCTTTCTTT; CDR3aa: CSASLWGGTEAFF
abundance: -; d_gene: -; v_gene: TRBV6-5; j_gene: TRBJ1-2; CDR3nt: TGTGCCAGCAGTTACGGGGGGCTCGTTGGCTACACCTTC; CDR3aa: CASSYGGLVGYTF
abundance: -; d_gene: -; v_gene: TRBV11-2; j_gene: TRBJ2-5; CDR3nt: TGTGCCAGCAGCTTAGGGTATCGGGAGACCCAGTACTTC; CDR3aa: CASSLGYRETQYF
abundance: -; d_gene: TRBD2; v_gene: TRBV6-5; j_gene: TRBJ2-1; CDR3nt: TGTGCCAGCAGTTACTTGTCTGGCGGGAGGAGAAACAATGAGCAGTTCTTC; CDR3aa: CASSYLSGGRRNNEQFF
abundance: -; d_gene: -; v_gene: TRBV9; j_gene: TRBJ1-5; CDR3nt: TGTGCCAGCAGCGTAGGTCCGGTTCCCAATCAGCCCCAGCATTTT; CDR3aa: CASSVGPVPNQPQHF
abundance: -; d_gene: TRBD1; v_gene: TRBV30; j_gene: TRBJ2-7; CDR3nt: TGTGCCTGGGCTACAGGGGGCGCCGAGCAGTACTTC; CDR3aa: CAWATGGAEQYF
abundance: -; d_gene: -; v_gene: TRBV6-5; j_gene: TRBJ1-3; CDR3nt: TGTGCCAGCAGTTACAGCGCGGGGGCGCCTGGAAACACCATATATTTT; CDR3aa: CASSYSAGAPGNTIYF
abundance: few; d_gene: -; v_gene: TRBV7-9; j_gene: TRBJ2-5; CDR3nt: TGTGCCAGCAGCTTCGCCGGGGGCCAAGAGACCCAGTACTTC; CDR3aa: CASSFAGGQETQYF
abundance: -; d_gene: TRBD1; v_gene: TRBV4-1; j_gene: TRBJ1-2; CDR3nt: TGCGCCAGCAGCCAAGTAGCGACAGGGTCTGGCTATGGCTACACCTTC; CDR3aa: CASSQVATGSGYGYTF
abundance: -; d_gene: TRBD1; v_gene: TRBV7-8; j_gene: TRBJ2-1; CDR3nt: TGTGCCAGCAGCTTGGAACGACAGGGGGGGCAGTTCTTC; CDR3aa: CASSLERQGGQFF
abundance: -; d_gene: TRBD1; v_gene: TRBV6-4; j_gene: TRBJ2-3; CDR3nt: TGTGCCAGCAGTGACTCGGGGACAGGGAGCACAGATACGCAGTATTTT; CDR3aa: CASSDSGTGSTDTQYF
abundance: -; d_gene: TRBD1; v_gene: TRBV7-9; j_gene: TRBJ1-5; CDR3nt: TGTGCCAGCAGCTTAGGGACAGGGGTGGGGCAGCCCCAGCATTTT; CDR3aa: CASSLGTGVGQPQHF
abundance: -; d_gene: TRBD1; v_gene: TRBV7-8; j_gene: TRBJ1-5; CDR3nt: TGTGCCAGCAGCTTATCGGCACAGGGGGCGCAAACTAGCAATCAGCCCCAGCATTTT; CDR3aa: CASSLSAQGAQTSNQPQHF
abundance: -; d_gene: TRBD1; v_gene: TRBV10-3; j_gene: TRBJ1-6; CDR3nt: TGTGCCATACAGGGGGCAGGGTCACCCCTCCACTTT; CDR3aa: CAIQGAGSPLHF
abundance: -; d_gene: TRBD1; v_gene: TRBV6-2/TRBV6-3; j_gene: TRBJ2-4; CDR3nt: TGTGCCAGCCAGGGACAGGGGACCATTCAGTACTTC; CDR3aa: CASQGQGTIQYF
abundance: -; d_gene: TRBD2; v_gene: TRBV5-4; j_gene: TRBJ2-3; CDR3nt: TGTGCCAGCAGCTTGGAGGGGACTAGCGGGGGGAATACGCAGTATTTT; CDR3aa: CASSLEGTSGGNTQYF
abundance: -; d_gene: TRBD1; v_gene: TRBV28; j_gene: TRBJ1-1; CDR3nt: TGTGCCAGCAGTTTGGCACAGGGGGCCGGGGTGGCTTTCTTT; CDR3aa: CASSLAQGAGVAFF
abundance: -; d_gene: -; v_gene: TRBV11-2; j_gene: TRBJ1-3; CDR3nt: TGTGCCAGCAGCTTAGATGGGGGGACAGGAAACACCATATATTTT; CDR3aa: CASSLDGGTGNTIYF
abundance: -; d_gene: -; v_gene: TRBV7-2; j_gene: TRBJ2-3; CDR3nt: TGTGCCAGCAGCCGGGGGACCACAGATACGCAGTATTTT; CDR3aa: CASSRGTTDTQYF
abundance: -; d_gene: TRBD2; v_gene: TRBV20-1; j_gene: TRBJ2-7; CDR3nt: TGCAGTGCTCACCTAGCGGGAACCTACGAGCAGTACTTC; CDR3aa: CSAHLAGTYEQYF
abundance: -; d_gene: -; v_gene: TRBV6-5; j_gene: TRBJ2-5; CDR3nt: TGTGCCAGCAGTTCTCTGAGCGGGCAGGTGGAGACCCAGTACTTC; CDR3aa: CASSSLSGQVETQYF
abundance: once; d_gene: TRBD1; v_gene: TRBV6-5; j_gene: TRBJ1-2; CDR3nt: TGTGCCAGCAGTTACTCGGGACCGGGACAGGACATCTCCCACGCGGGTGGCTACACCTTC; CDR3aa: CASSYSGPGQDISHAGGYTF
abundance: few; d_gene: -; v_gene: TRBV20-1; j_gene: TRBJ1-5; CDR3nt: TGCAGTGCTAGTCTACAGGTTGATCAGCCCCAGCATTTT; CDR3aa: CSASLQVDQPQHF
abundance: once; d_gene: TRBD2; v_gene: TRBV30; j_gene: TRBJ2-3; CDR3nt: TGTGCCTGGAGTTCGGGGGGGCCCGCAGATACGCAGTATTTT; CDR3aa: CAWSSGGPADTQYF
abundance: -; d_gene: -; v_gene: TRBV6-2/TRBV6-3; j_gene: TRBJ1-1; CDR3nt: TGTGCCAGCAGTGGGGGAGGGACGGGAGACACTGAAGCTTTCTTT; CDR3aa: CASSGGGTGDTEAFF